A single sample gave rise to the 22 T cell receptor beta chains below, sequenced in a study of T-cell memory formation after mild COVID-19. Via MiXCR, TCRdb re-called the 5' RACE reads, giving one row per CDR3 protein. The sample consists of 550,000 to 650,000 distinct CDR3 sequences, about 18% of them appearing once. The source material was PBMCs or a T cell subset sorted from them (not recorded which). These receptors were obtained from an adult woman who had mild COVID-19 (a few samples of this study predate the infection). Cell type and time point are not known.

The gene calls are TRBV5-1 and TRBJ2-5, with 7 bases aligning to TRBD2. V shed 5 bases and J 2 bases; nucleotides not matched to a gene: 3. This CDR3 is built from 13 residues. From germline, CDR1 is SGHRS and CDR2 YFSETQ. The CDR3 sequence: CASRTGGQETQYF. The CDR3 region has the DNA TGCGCCAGCAGGACCGGGGGGCAAGAGACCCAGTACTTC.

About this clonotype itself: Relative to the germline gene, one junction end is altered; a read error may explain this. The CDR3: CDSSLGPRDVRTGNTIYF. For the CDR3, the DNA is TGCGACAGCAGCTTGGGTCCTAGGGACGTAAGAACTGGAAACACCATATATTTT. The chain recombines TRBV5-1 with TRBJ1-3, with D perhaps TRBD1 (5 bases). Germline V gene lookup returns CDR1 SGHRS and CDR2 YFSETQ. The CDR3 consists of 18 residues.

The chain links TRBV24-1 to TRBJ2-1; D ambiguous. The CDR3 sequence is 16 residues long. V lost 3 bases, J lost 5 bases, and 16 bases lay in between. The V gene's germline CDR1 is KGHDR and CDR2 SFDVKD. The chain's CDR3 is CATSDPLAEKNNEQFF. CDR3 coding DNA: TGTGCCACCAGTGATCCCCTGGCGGAAAAAAACAATGAGCAGTTCTTC.

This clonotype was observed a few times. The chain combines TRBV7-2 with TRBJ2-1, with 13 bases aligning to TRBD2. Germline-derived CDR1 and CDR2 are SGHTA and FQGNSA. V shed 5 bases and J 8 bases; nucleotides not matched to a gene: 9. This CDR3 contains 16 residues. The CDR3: CASSPWTSGSPHEQFF. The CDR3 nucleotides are TGTGCCAGCAGCCCCTGGACTAGCGGGAGCCCCCATGAGCAGTTCTTC.

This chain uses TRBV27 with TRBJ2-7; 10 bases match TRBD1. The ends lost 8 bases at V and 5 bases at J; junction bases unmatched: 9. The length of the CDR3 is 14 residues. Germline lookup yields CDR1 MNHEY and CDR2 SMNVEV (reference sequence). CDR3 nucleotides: TGTGCCAGCGGGGCCGACAGGGGGCTTCACGAGCAGTACTTC. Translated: CASGADRGLHEQYF.

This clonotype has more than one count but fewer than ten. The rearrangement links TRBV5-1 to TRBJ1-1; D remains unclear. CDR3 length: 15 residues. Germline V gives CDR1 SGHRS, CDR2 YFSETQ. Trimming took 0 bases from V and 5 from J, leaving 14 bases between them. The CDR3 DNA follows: TGCGCCAGCAGCTTGGCCGGCACCAGAGGGACTGAAGCTTTCTTT. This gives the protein CASSLAGTRGTEAFF.

CDR3 bases: TGTGCCAGCAGTAAGAGCTCTGGGGCCAACGTCCTGACTTTC. This codes for CASSKSSGANVLTF. The chain has TRBV12-3 or TRBV12-4 and TRBJ2-6; the D is unclear. The ends were cut back, 5 bases at V and 0 bases at J, with 5 bases in the middle. The CDR3 is 14 residues long.

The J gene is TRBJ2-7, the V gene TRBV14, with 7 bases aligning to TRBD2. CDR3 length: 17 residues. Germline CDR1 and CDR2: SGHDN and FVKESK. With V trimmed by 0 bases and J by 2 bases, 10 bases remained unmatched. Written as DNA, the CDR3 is TGTGCCAGCAGCCAAGATAGGCGCGGGAGCTATACCTACGAGCAGTACTTC. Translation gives CASSQDRRGSYTYEQYF. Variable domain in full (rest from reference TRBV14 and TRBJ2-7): EAGVTQFPSHSVIEKGQTVTLRCDPISGHDNLYWYRRVMGKEIKFLLHFVKESKQDESGMPNNRFLAERTGGTYSTLKVQPAELEDSGVYFCASSQDRRGSYTYEQYFGPGTRLTVT.

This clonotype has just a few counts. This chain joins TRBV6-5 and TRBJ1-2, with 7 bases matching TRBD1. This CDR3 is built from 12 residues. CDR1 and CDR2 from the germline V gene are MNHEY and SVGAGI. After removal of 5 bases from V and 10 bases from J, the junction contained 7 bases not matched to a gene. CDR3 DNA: TGTGCCAGCAGTACCCGGGACAGACTCTACACCTTC. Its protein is CASSTRDRLYTF.

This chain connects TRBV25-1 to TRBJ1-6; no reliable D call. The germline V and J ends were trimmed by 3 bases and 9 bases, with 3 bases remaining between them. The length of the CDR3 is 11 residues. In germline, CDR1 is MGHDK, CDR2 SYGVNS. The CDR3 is CASSEVSPLHF. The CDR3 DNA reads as TGTGCCAGCAGTGAGGTTTCACCCCTCCACTTT.

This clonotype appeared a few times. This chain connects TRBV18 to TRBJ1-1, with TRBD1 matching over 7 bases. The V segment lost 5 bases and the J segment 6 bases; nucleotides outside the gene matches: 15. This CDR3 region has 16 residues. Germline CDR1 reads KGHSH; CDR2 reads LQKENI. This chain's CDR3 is CASSGRPGQKGAEAFF. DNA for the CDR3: TGTGCCAGCTCAGGACGGCCGGGACAGAAGGGGGCTGAAGCTTTCTTT.

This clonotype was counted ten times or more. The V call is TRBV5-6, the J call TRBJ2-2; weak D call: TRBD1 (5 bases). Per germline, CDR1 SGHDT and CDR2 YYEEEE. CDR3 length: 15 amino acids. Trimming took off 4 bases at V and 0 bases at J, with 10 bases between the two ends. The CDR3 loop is CASSIGHSNTGELFF. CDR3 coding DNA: TGTGCCAGCAGCATAGGACATTCGAACACCGGGGAGCTGTTTTTT.

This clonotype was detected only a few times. CDR3 coding DNA: TGCAGCGTTGATCGGGACAACACGAACACTGAAGCTTTCTTT. This translates into CSVDRDNTNTEAFF. V gene TRBV29-1 combines with J gene TRBJ1-1; a possible D gene is TRBD1 (6 bases). Trimming removed 3 bases at V and 1 base at J, with 12 bases between. The CDR3 contains 14 residues. Germline lookup yields CDR1 SQVTM and CDR2 ANQGSEA.

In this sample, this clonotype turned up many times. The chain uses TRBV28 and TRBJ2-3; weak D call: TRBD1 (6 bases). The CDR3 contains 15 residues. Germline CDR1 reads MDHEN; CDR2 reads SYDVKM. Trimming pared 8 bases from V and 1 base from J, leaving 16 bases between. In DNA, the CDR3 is TGTGCCAGCTGGGGCAGGGGAACGGGCACAGATACGCAGTATTTT. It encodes CASWGRGTGTDTQYF.

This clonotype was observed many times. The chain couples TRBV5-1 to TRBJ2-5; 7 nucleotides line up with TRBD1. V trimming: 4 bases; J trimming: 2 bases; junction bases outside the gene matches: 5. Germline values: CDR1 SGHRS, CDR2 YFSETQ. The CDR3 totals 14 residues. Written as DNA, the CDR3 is TGCGCCAGCAGCCCGGGACAGACACAAGAGACCCAGTACTTC. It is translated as CASSPGQTQETQYF.

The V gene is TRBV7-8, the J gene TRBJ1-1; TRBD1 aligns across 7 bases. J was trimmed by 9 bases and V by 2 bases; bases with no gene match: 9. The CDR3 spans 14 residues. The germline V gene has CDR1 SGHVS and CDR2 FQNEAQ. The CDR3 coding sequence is TGTGCCAGCAGCTTACGAACTCCGGGACAGAAAGCTTTCTTT. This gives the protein CASSLRTPGQKAFF.

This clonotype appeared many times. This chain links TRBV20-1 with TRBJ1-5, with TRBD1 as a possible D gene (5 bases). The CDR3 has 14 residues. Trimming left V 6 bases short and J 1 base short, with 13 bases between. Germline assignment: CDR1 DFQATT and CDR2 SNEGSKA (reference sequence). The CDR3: CSAVRGPSNQPQHF. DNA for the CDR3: TGCAGTGCGGTAAGGGGTCCAAGCAATCAGCCCCAGCATTTT.

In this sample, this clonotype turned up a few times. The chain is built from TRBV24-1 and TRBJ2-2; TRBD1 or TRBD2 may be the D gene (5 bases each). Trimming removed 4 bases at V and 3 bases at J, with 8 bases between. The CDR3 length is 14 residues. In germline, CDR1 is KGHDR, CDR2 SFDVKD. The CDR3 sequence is CATSEGPDTGELFF. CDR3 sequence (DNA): TGTGCCACCAGTGAGGGACCGGACACCGGGGAGCTGTTTTTT.

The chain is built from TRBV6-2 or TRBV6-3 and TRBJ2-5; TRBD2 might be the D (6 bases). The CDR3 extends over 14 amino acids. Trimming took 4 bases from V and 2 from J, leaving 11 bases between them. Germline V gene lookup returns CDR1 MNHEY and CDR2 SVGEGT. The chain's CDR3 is CASSSPSEQETQYF. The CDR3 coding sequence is TGTGCCAGCAGTTCCCCTAGCGAACAAGAGACCCAGTACTTC.

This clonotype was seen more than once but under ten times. The CDR3, as DNA: TGTGCCAGCAGCACCCCCGGACCCTACAATGAGCAGTTCTTC. This translates into CASSTPGPYNEQFF. The chain recombines TRBV7-9 with TRBJ2-1; D gene unclear. The CDR3 covers 14 residues. Germline V gene lookup returns CDR1 SEHNR and CDR2 FQNEAQ (reference sequence). Trimming cost V 5 bases and J 2 bases, with 10 bases left between them.

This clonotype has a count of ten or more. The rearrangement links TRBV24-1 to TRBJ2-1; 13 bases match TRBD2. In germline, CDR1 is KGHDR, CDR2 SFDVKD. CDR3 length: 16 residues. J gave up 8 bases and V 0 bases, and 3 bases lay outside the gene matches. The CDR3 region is CATSDLTSGGAYEQFF. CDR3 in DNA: TGTGCCACCAGTGATTTGACTAGCGGGGGGGCATATGAGCAGTTCTTC.

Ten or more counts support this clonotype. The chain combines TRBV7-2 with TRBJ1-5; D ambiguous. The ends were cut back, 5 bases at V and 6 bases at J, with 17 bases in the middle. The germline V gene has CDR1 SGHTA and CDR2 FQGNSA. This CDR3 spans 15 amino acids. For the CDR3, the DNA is TGTGCCAGCAGCATCGACGGACTAACGGGTCAGCCCCAGCATTTT. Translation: CASSIDGLTGQPQHF.